The present T cell receptor (beta chain) was sequenced within a study of T cells in Graves' hyperthyroidism and ophthalmopathy. Study-level findings and limits: Most clonotypes expanded in thyroid above 0.001 were likewise present in blood. A 13 V-J model separated ophthalmopathy from stable hyperthyroidism.

This clonotype appeared a few times. Its antigen is unknown. The ends lost 4 bases at V and 3 bases at J; junction bases unmatched: 6. The CDR3 length is 14 residues. Germline assignment: CDR1 SGHRS and CDR2 YFSETQ. Exclusion followed for patients with uncontrolled infection, other autoimmune disease, pregnancy or lactation. The CDR3 regions of TCR beta were amplified from RNA transcripts. When the TCR CDR3 underwent first-round RT-PCR, the HTBI primer set was used. Using its own MiXCR run on the multiplex PCR reads, TCRdb lists one record per CDR3 protein. The table lists 600,000 or so distinct CDR3 sequences, roughly 16% of them singletons.

What was sequenced was blood. This receptor was taken from a young woman with Graves' hyperthyroidism. The genes are TRBV5-1 and TRBJ2-7, with 8 bases aligning to TRBD1. The CDR3 loop reads CASSDGTGIYEQYF. The CDR3 bases are TGCGCCAGCAGCGACGGGACAGGAATCTACGAGCAGTACTTC.